The clone carrying this T cell receptor beta chain was detected once. Its matching antigen is unknown. TCRdb's copy holds only in-frame clones and misses some; the assay was immunoSEQ multiplex PCR. The top ten clones hold 1.5% to 2% of a sample with over 150,000 clones, roughly 92% of them seen once. V was trimmed by 1 base and J by 7 bases, leaving 11 bases between them. CDR3 length equals 15 residues. Germline V gene lookup returns CDR1 SGHAT and CDR2 FQDESV (reference sequence). This specimen comes from a study of T cell responses to AZD1222 COVID-19 vaccine. Study observations and caveats: Seropositivity was recorded at baseline in only a handful of AZD1222 recipients. Vaccine-associated CD4 TCRs spanned spike, dominant at 160-218 and 743-854. A mostly white British donor set with more females was recruited, and clonal diversity was possibly underestimated. All repertoire sampling was performed exclusively after the peak T cell response.

This sequence joins TRBV11-1 and TRBJ1-6, with D unresolved. Sequences were derived from peripheral blood, sampled on day 0 of AZD1222 vaccination. The sequence was collected from an adult in good health. The chain's CDR3 is CASSLGRAVNSPLHF. CDR3 nucleotide sequence: TGTGCCAGCAGCTTAGGAAGGGCGGTGAATTCACCCCTCCACTTT.